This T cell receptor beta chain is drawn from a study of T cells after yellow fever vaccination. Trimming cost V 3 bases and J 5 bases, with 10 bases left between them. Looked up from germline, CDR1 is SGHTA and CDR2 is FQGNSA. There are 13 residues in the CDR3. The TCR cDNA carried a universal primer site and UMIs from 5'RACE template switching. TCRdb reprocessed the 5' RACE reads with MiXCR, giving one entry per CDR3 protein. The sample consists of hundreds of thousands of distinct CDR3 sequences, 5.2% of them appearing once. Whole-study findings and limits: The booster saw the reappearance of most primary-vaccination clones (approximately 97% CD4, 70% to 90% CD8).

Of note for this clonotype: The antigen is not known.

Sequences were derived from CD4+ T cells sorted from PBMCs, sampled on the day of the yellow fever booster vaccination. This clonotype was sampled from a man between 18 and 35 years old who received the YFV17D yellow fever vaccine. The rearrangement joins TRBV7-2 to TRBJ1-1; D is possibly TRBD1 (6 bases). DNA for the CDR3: TGTGCCAGCAGCTTTGGACAGAGTACTGAAGCTTTCTTT. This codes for CASSFGQSTEAFF.